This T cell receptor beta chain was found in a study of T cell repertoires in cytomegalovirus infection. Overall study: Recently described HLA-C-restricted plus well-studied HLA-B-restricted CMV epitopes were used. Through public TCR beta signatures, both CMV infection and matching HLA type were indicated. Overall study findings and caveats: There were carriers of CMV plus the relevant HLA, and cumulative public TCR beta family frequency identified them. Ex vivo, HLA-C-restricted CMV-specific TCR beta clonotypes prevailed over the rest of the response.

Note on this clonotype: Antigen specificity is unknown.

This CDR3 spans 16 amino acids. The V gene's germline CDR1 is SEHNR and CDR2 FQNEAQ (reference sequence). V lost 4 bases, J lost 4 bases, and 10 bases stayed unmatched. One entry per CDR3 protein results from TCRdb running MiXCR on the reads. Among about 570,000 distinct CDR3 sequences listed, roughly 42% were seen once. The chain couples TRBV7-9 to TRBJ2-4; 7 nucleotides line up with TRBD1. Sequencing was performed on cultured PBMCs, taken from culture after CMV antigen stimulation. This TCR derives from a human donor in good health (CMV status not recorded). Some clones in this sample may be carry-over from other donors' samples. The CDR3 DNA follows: TGTGCCAGCAGCTCAGGCTGGGACAGTCTAAAAAACATTCAGTACTTC. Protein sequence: CASSSGWDSLKNIQYF.